What follows is one TCR beta chain and its context. This sample is drawn from a study of blood T cell repertoires in COVID-19. Study in general: COVID-19 samples collected from the United States, Italy and Spain covered acute and convalescent phases.

Sequenced by immunoSEQ multiplex PCR; TCRdb stores in-frame clones only, minus some. Among under 250,000 clones listed, around 80% were seen once. The CDR3 contains 17 residues. Specimen: peripheral blood. The chain couples TRBV21-1 to TRBJ2-2; the table gives TRBD1 as D, unverified against the DNA. TRBV21-1 constitutes a pseudogene. This clonotype was sampled from a human donor in a cohort sampled during active COVID-19. CDR3 in DNA: TGTGCCAGCAGCAAAGGGGCCGGGACAAAGAACACCGGGGAGCTGTTTTTT. It is translated as CASSKGAGTKNTGELFF.